This TCR beta chain is drawn from a study of T cell responses to AZD1222 COVID-19 vaccine. About this clone: Its target is not known.

Clones were read by immunoSEQ multiplex PCR, and TCRdb kept only the in-frame ones, dropping some. Of fewer than 120,000 clones listed, about nine tenths are singletons. General study findings and limits: There were mostly white British donors and more females than males, and clonal diversity was possibly underestimated.

The source is an adult in good health. This material consisted of peripheral blood, taken on day 0 of AZD1222 vaccination.

In DNA form, the CDR3 reads TGTGCCTGGAGTGTTAAAGGATTCGAGCAGTTCTTC. Translated: CAWSVKGFEQFF. This rearrangement joins TRBV30 to TRBJ2-1, with no clear D. The CDR3 has 12 residues. The germline V gene has CDR1 GTSNPN and CDR2 SVGIG (reference sequence). V dropped 0 bases and J dropped 10 bases, with 10 bases sitting between them. Based on the CDR3 plus reference TRBV30 and TRBJ2-1, the full variable domain is SQTIHQWPATLVQPVGSPLSLECTVEGTSNPNLYWYRQAAGRGLQLLFYSVGIGQISSEVPQNLSASRPQDRQFILSSKKLLLSDSGFYLCAWSVKGFEQFFGPGTRLTVL.